This paragraph covers one T cell receptor beta chain sequence. Its cognate antigen is unknown. TCRdb keeps only in-frame clones here, not all; method: immunoSEQ multiplex PCR. This table holds approximately 20,000 clones, 80% to 95% found once. These data belong to a study of untreated major depressive disorder. Findings and caveats of the study: TRBV05-01 (Vbeta 5.1) usage was higher in CD4+ T cells of depressed patients than controls. The small study sample limits how generally findings apply.

With V trimmed by 4 bases and J by 3 bases, 9 bases remained unmatched. The CDR3 has 16 amino acids. The germline CDR1 and CDR2 sequences are PRHDT and FYEKMQ (reference sequence). Specimen: CD4+ T cells from PBMCs. This rearrangement joins TRBV13 to TRBJ1-3, with 7 bases that match TRBD1. The receptor's source is a man aged 25-45 years in good health. The CDR3 here is CASSSEWDSYGNTIYF. The CDR3 DNA sequence: TGTGCCAGCAGCTCGGAGTGGGACAGCTATGGAAACACCATATATTTT.